The rows below give T cell receptor beta chains drawn from one sample of a study of cytomegalovirus exposure and HLA in healthy donors. Here immunoSEQ multiplex PCR was the method, and the copy in TCRdb shows in-frame clones only, minus some. The sample lists more than 85,000 clones, approximately 82% occurring once. The sample consisted of PBMCs. The source of these receptors is a man aged 30 to 45 in good health and CMV-seropositive. The CDR3 runs from the conserved cysteine through the conserved F or W. D genes are given only for firm matches. Where a row states a size, it is once, few, many or the class of an expanded clone; other rows omit it.

V gene: TRBV7-7
clone size: few
D gene: -
J gene: TRBJ2-3
CDR3 protein: CASSPSSMYVAGTDTQYF
CDR3 DNA: TGTGCCAGCAGCCCATCCAGCATGTACGTAGCGGGCACAGATACGCAGTATTTT

V gene: TRBV7-2
clone size: -
D gene: TRBD1
J gene: TRBJ1-6
CDR3 protein: CGTGRPPLHF
CDR3 DNA: TGTGGGACAGGGAGACCACCCCTCCACTTT

V gene: TRBV2
clone size: once
D gene: -
J gene: TRBJ1-6
CDR3 protein: CAYRRSNNSPLHF
CDR3 DNA: TGTGCTTATAGGCGGTCTAATAATTCACCCCTCCACTTT

V gene: TRBV7-6
clone size: -
D gene: -
J gene: TRBJ2-2
CDR3 protein: CASSLALSILNTGELFF
CDR3 DNA: TGTGCCAGCAGCTTAGCGCTATCAATCCTAAACACCGGGGAGCTGTTTTTT

V gene: TRBV30
clone size: few
D gene: -
J gene: TRBJ1-4
CDR3 protein: CAWTRGGNEKLFF
CDR3 DNA: TGTGCCTGGACTAGGGGGGGTAATGAAAAACTGTTTTTT

V gene: TRBV11-2
clone size: few
D gene: TRBD1
J gene: TRBJ2-3
CDR3 protein: CASRWDRGTDTQYF
CDR3 DNA: TGTGCCAGCAGGTGGGACAGGGGTACAGATACGCAGTATTTT

V gene: TRBV14
clone size: -
D gene: TRBD1
J gene: TRBJ2-2
CDR3 protein: CASSQDRGGPDTGELFF
CDR3 DNA: TGTGCCAGCAGCCAAGATAGAGGGGGCCCGGACACCGGGGAGCTGTTTTTT

V gene: TRBV5-1
clone size: few
D gene: -
J gene: TRBJ2-3
CDR3 protein: CASSPSGLGQYF
CDR3 DNA: TGCGCCAGCAGCCCCAGTGGGCTGGGGCAGTATTTT

V gene: TRBV10-3
clone size: few
D gene: -
J gene: TRBJ1-1
CDR3 protein: CAISESGVGPRAFF
CDR3 DNA: TGTGCCATCAGTGAGTCCGGGGTGGGCCCCCGGGCTTTCTTT

V gene: TRBV27
clone size: -
D gene: TRBD2
J gene: TRBJ2-4
CDR3 protein: CASSLRPLAGSLAKNIQYF
CDR3 DNA: TGTGCCAGCAGTTTAAGGCCGCTAGCGGGGTCCCTAGCCAAAAACATTCAGTACTTC

V gene: TRBV6-5
clone size: -
D gene: TRBD1
J gene: TRBJ1-1
CDR3 protein: CASRKHRQGLEAFF
CDR3 DNA: TGTGCCAGCAGAAAACACAGACAGGGTCTCGAAGCTTTCTTT

V gene: TRBV27
clone size: few
D gene: TRBD1
J gene: TRBJ2-7
CDR3 protein: CASRQGNGEQYF
CDR3 DNA: TGTGCCAGCAGACAGGGGAACGGGGAGCAGTACTTC

V gene: TRBV6-5
clone size: -
D gene: -
J gene: TRBJ2-5
CDR3 protein: CASSYNSQETQYF
CDR3 DNA: TGTGCCAGCAGTTATAACTCCCAAGAGACCCAGTACTTC

V gene: TRBV9
clone size: once
D gene: TRBD2
J gene: TRBJ2-5
CDR3 protein: CASSAGTSGGAQQETQYF
CDR3 DNA: TGTGCCAGCAGCGCAGGGACTAGCGGGGGGGCACAGCAAGAGACCCAGTACTTC

V gene: TRBV5-4
clone size: -
D gene: TRBD2
J gene: TRBJ2-3
CDR3 protein: CASSPGLGADTQYF
CDR3 DNA: TGTGCCAGCAGCCCGGGACTAGGAGCAGATACGCAGTATTTT

V gene: TRBV5-1
clone size: few
D gene: TRBD1
J gene: TRBJ1-4
CDR3 protein: CASSLSATGTEKLFF
CDR3 DNA: TGCGCCAGCAGCTTGTCCGCGACAGGGACTGAAAAACTGTTTTTT

V gene: TRBV28
clone size: -
D gene: TRBD2
J gene: TRBJ2-5
CDR3 protein: CASSLGSTFSGGAYF
CDR3 DNA: TGTGCCAGCAGTTTAGGGTCGACTTTCAGCGGGGGGGCGTACTTC

V gene: TRBV9
clone size: -
D gene: TRBD2
J gene: TRBJ2-2
CDR3 protein: CASSASHTGLAGNTGELFF
CDR3 DNA: TGTGCCAGCAGCGCGTCCCACACAGGACTAGCGGGGAACACCGGGGAGCTGTTTTTT

V gene: TRBV4-1
clone size: -
D gene: -
J gene: TRBJ2-7
CDR3 protein: CASSPHTPPLEQYF
CDR3 DNA: TGCGCCAGCAGCCCCCACACCCCCCCTCTCGAGCAGTACTTC

V gene: TRBV7-9
clone size: -
D gene: TRBD2
J gene: TRBJ2-3
CDR3 protein: CASSYGLAGGRPSTDTQYF
CDR3 DNA: TGTGCCAGCAGCTACGGACTAGCGGGGGGCCGACCTAGCACAGATACGCAGTATTTT

V gene: TRBV4-3
clone size: few
D gene: TRBD1
J gene: TRBJ1-3
CDR3 protein: CASSQGQGSGNTIYF
CDR3 DNA: TGCGCCAGCAGCCAAGGACAGGGCTCTGGAAACACCATATATTTT